A few counts support the clone carrying this T cell receptor beta chain. A much more abundant neighbour one base away suggests this may be a read error. The sample carries other DNA sequences with the same CDR3. This entry is derived from a study of technical replicates of blood from a few donors. Assay used: immunoSEQ multiplex PCR; TCRdb lists only in-frame clones, some missing. The sample has approximately 51,000 clones; roughly 95% are singletons. Germline CDR1 reads SGHRS; CDR2 reads YFSETQ. Trimming removed 3 bases from V and 4 bases from J; junction bases left unmatched: 1. The CDR3 consists of 14 residues.

The J gene is TRBJ2-1, the V gene TRBV5-1, with 10 positions matching TRBD2. The specimen was PBMCs. This TCR came from a human donor in good health. Some clones in this sample may be carry-over from other donors' samples. CDR3 residues: CASSSSGGYNEQFF. The CDR3 DNA reads TGCGCCAGCAGCTCTAGCGGGGGTTACAATGAGCAGTTCTTC.